The sequence of this T cell receptor beta chain was determined in a study of CD8+ T cells in alopecia areata. Study-wide results and caveats: Scalp sample data also include resident alphabeta T cells from normal skin. While patients received tofacitinib, many expanded lesional clones remained present in scalp and blood.

RNA extraction and reverse transcription yielded cDNA as sequencing template. Only in-frame clones appear in the TCRdb table, and some are missing; sequencing was by immunoSEQ multiplex PCR. The sample has 180,000 or so clones; around 49% are singletons. This clone was seen only once. Its antigen is not known. Treatment denoted: oral pan-JAK inhibitor, 5-10 mg twice daily. V trimming: 2 bases; J trimming: 5 bases; junction bases outside the gene matches: 3. Germline values: CDR1 LNHNV, CDR2 YYDKDF (reference sequence). There are 15 residues in the CDR3. The material sequenced was CD8+ T cells sorted from blood, taken around week 52, from a patient treated with tofacitinib. The source of this sequence is a human donor with alopecia areata. This chain connects TRBV15 to TRBJ2-1; 10 bases line up with TRBD2. CDR3 in DNA: TGTGCCACCAGCAGAACGGGACTAGCGAACAATGAGCAGTTCTTC. This gives the protein CATSRTGLANNEQFF.